The 18 T cell receptor beta chains below were found in one sample sequenced in a study of T cell changes during pregnancy in multiple sclerosis. TCRdb's table, derived via immunoSEQ multiplex PCR, lists solely in-frame clones and lacks some. There are about 46,000 clones in the sample; about 93% occur only once, and around 0.37% lies in the top ten. Here the sequenced sample was CD4+ T cells from peripheral blood mononuclear cells, taken after pregnancy. These receptors were taken from a female donor with multiple sclerosis, enrolled in a pregnancy study.

CDR3 amino acids: CASSEVSSDTQYF. The CDR3, as DNA: TGTGCCAGCAGTGAAGTGAGCTCAGATACGCAGTATTTT. V and J are TRBV2 and TRBJ2-3; D remains unclear. Germline V gene data show CDR1 as SNHLY and CDR2 as FYNNEI. The CDR3 runs to 13 residues. The V end lost 1 base, the J end lost 4 bases, and 6 bases lay between the germline ends.

V is TRBV2 and J is TRBJ2-2; 9 nucleotides line up with TRBD1. The germline CDR1 and CDR2 sequences are SNHLY and FYNNEI. The CDR3 runs to 13 residues. J was trimmed by 7 bases and V by 6 bases; bases with no gene match: 3. Here the CDR3 DNA reads TGTGCCAGCAGGCGGACAGGGGTCGGGGAGCTGTTTTTT. This encodes CASRRTGVGELFF.

As for this clone: This specimen includes other DNA sequences encoding the same CDR3. This chain connects TRBV6-1 to TRBJ1-2; TRBD1 agrees at 7 bases. The CDR3 totals 16 residues. Unmatched junction bases numbered 8, after V lost 3 bases and J lost 1 base. Germline V gene data show CDR1 as MNHNS and CDR2 as SASEGT. In DNA form, the CDR3 reads TGTGCCAGCAGTGAGGGTTGGGGACAGAGTAACTATGGCTACACCTTC. Its protein product is CASSEGWGQSNYGYTF.

V is TRBV6-6 and J is TRBJ1-1; 7 bases align to TRBD1. The J segment lost 0 bases and the V segment lost 4 bases, leaving 2 bases of the junction unmatched. This CDR3 has 14 residues. Per germline, CDR1 MNHNY and CDR2 SVGAGI (reference sequence). The CDR3 DNA reads TGTGCCAGCAGTTTGGGACAGTTGAACACTGAAGCTTTCTTT. It specifies CASSLGQLNTEAFF.

The J gene is TRBJ1-2, the V gene TRBV19; no clear D. Per germline, CDR1 LNHDA and CDR2 SQIVND (reference sequence). The CDR3 covers 15 residues. Trimming took 4 bases from V and 5 from J, leaving 17 bases between them. For the CDR3, the DNA is TGTGCCAGTAGTACGACTAGATTTACTGGGTATGGCTACACCTTC. Translating gives CASSTTRFTGYGYTF.

This chain uses TRBV27 with TRBJ2-1, with D possibly matching TRBD2 (5 bases). V lost 4 bases and J 5 bases, leaving 18 bases between the germline ends. CDR1 and CDR2 (germline): MNHEY, SMNVEV (reference sequence). The CDR3 has 16 amino acids. The CDR3 DNA follows: TGTGCCAGCAGTTCGACCCCTAGGACTCAACACAATGAGCAGTTCTTC. It translates to CASSSTPRTQHNEQFF.

The chain's CDR3 is CASSQEIDIRTGIYGYTF. Written as DNA, the CDR3 is TGTGCCAGCAGCCAAGAAATAGACATTCGGACAGGGATCTATGGCTACACCTTC. This chain uses TRBV14 with TRBJ1-2; TRBD1 matches 8 bases. Germline V CDR1 and CDR2: SGHDN, FVKESK. J was trimmed by 4 bases and V by 0 bases; bases with no gene match: 13. The CDR3 totals 18 residues.

This rearrangement joins TRBV5-4 to TRBJ2-3; D not resolved. V gave up 0 bases and J gave up 1 base, with 6 bases separating them. Germline V gives CDR1 SGHNT, CDR2 YYREEE (reference sequence). The CDR3 totals 14 residues. CDR3 in amino acids: CASSLALRTDTQYF. The CDR3 DNA reads as TGTGCCAGCAGCTTGGCCCTCCGCACAGATACGCAGTATTTT.

The CDR3 protein is CASSPIEGNRELFF. As DNA, the CDR3 is TGTGCCAGCAGCCCGATTGAGGGAAATAGGGAGCTGTTTTTT. The V call is TRBV5-6, the J call TRBJ2-2; perhaps TRBD2 as D (5 bases). This CDR3 has 14 residues. V shed 4 bases and J shed 9 bases, with 16 bases lying between them. The germline V gene encodes CDR1 SGHDT and CDR2 YYEEEE. The whole variable domain, remainder taken from reference TRBV5-6 and TRBJ2-2, is DAGVTQSPTHLIKTRGQQVTLRCSPKSGHDTVSWYQQALGQGPQFIFQYYEEEERQRGNFPDRFSGHQFPNYSSELNVNALLLGDSALYLCASSPIEGNRELFFGEGSRLTVL.

The rearrangement joins TRBV6-1 to TRBJ1-5; D uncertain. CDR1 is MNHNS and CDR2 is SASEGT in the germline V gene. This CDR3 spans 14 amino acids. The germline V and J ends were trimmed by 10 bases and 2 bases, with 15 bases remaining between them. The CDR3 region is CATSRGAGNQPQHF. The CDR3, as DNA: TGTGCCACCAGCCGGGGTGCGGGCAATCAGCCCCAGCATTTT.

This rearrangement joins TRBV18 to TRBJ1-1; perhaps TRBD1 as D (6 bases). V was cut by 3 bases and J by 1 base, with 6 bases left in between. This CDR3 is 13 amino acids long. Germline assignment: CDR1 KGHSH and CDR2 LQKENI. CDR3 residues: CASSPGQNTEAFF. CDR3 DNA: TGTGCCAGCTCACCGGGACAGAACACTGAAGCTTTCTTT.

The V and J genes are TRBV5-1 and TRBJ2-3; 13 bases agree with TRBD2. Per germline, CDR1 SGHRS and CDR2 YFSETQ. This CDR3 contains 17 residues. V shed 5 bases, J shed 1 base, and the junction held 7 bases outside the gene matches. Here the CDR3 reads CASRLAGGPSGTDTQYF. The CDR3 region has the DNA TGCGCCAGCAGACTAGCGGGAGGGCCCTCGGGCACAGATACGCAGTATTTT.

This sequence joins TRBV18 and TRBJ2-7; tentative D call: TRBD1 (5 bases). CDR3 size: 14 residues. The V gene lost 5 bases and the J gene lost 1 base, with 12 bases spanning the gap. CDR1 and CDR2 from the germline V gene are KGHSH and LQKENI. The DNA of the CDR3 is TGTGCCAGCTCATGGGGCACTGATTCCTACGAGCAGTACTTC. It encodes CASSWGTDSYEQYF. The variable domain in full, completed from reference TRBV18 and TRBJ2-7, reads NAGVMQNPRHLVRRRGQEARLRCSPMKGHSHVYWYRQLPEEGLKFMVYLQKENIIDESGMPKERFSAEFPKEGPSILRIQQVVRGDSAAYFCASSWGTDSYEQYFGPGTRLTVT.

The chain uses TRBV5-1 and TRBJ2-2; tentatively, D is TRBD2 (5 bases). Germline assignment: CDR1 SGHRS and CDR2 YFSETQ. Between the trimmed V and J ends, which lost 0 bases and 7 bases, there was a span of 13 bases. The CDR3 totals 15 residues. CDR3 nucleotides: TGCGCCAGCAGCTTGGTGACGGGAACGGTCGGGGAGCTGTTTTTT. Its translation: CASSLVTGTVGELFF.

On this clone: A junction boundary mismatches the germline segment, possibly from a read error. CDR3 residues: CASGLQSYEQYF. The CDR3 DNA sequence: TGTGCCAGCGGCTTGCAGTCCTACGAGCAGTACTTC. The chain combines TRBV7-9 with TRBJ2-7; no firm D call. Per germline, CDR1 SEHNR and CDR2 FQNEAQ (reference sequence). The CDR3 loop spans 12 amino acids.

This rearrangement joins TRBV5-1 to TRBJ2-5, with 12 bases matching TRBD2. Germline assignment: CDR1 SGHRS and CDR2 YFSETQ. The V and J ends lost 3 bases and 5 bases, in that order; junction bases with no gene match: 2. CDR3 size: 14 residues. CDR3 in amino acids: CASSSGTSGETQYF. The CDR3 DNA is TGCGCCAGCAGCTCCGGGACTAGCGGGGAGACCCAGTACTTC.

This clone has only one observation. The rearrangement links TRBV7-9 to TRBJ1-4, with a weak D call TRBD1 (6 bases). Trimming pared 3 bases from V and 7 bases from J, leaving 15 bases between. In germline, CDR1 is SEHNR, CDR2 FQNEAQ (reference sequence). This CDR3 comprises 15 residues. The DNA for the CDR3 is TGTGCCAGCAGCTTCCCTCAGGGGAGAGGTGAAAAACTGTTTTTT. As protein: CASSFPQGRGEKLFF.

This chain joins TRBV19 and TRBJ2-1; possible D gene TRBD2, 5 bases. V dropped 3 bases and J dropped 6 bases, with 12 bases sitting between them. Germline V lookup: CDR1 LNHDA, CDR2 SQIVND (reference sequence). The CDR3 consists of 14 residues. The CDR3 region has the DNA TGTGCCAGTAGTATTTTCCTAGCCGGCAATGAGCAGTTCTTC. It translates to CASSIFLAGNEQFF.